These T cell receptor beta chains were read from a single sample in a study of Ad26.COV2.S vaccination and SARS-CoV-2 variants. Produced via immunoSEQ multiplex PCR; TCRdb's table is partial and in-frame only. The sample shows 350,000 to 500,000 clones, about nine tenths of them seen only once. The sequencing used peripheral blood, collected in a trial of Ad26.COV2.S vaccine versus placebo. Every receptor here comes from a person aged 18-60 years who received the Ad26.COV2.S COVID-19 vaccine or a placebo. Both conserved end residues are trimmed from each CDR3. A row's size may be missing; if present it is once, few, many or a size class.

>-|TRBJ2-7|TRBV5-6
ASSLGTTYEQY
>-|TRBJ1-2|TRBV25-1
ASSVGSAYGYT
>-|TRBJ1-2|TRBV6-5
ASSRTGEGGGYT
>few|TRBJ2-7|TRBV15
ATSRERSSSYEQY
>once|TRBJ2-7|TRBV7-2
ASTKFGGDRAYEQY
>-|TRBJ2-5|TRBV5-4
ASSVPEETQY
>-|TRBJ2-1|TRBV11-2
ASSLPIGHLSYNEQF
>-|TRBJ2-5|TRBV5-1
ASSFGETQY
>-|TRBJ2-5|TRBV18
ASSPLSQETQY
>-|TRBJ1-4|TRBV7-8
ASSPTQGENEKLF
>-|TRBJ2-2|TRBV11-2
ASSLDLSSGELF
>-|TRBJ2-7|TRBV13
ASSPGGLSSYEQY
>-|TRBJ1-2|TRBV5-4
ASSSPQGGSYGYT
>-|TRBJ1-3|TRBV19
ASPTLLPVTGNTIY
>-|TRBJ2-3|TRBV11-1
ASSVSGGTDTQY
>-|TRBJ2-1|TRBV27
ASSYSGKAREQF
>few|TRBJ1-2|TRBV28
ASGGWTGGDHYT
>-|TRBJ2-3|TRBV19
ASSIDGGVSTDTQY
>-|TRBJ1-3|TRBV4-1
ASSQEQRSGNTIY
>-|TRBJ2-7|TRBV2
ASRAHGTSGNYEQY
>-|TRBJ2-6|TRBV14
ASSQTGANVLT
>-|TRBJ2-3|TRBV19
ASSPRGSGRVQITDTQY
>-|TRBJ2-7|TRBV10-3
AINSGTGGTYEQY